Below are 13 T cell receptor beta chains sequenced from a single sample in a study of T cell repertoires in cytomegalovirus infection. Which antigens these TCRs recognize remains unknown. TCRdb ran MiXCR on the reads and lists one entry per CDR3 protein. Of roughly 990,000 distinct CDR3 sequences in the sample, around 30% were seen once. The material was cultured CD8+ T cells from PBMCs, obtained from culture after CMV antigen stimulation. The origin of the receptors is a human donor in good health (CMV status not recorded). Some clones in this sample may be carry-over from other donors' samples.

This clonotype was seen a few times. The chain joins TRBV7-9 to TRBJ1-2; D is possibly TRBD1 (6 bases). The ends were cut back, 6 bases at V and 8 bases at J, with 19 bases in the middle. The CDR3 spans 14 residues. Germline CDR1 reads SEHNR; CDR2 reads FQNEAQ (reference sequence). The CDR3 loop is CASRSGQSSRGYTF. The CDR3 nucleotides are TGTGCCAGCAGATCTGGACAGTCCAGTCGCGGCTACACCTTC.

The chain joins TRBV6-5 to TRBJ1-2; TRBD1 is a possible D gene (5 bases). The germline V and J ends were trimmed by 2 bases and 6 bases, with 16 bases remaining between them. CDR3 size: 15 residues. Germline CDR1 reads MNHEY; CDR2 reads SVGAGI. The CDR3 is CASSYVIGARDGYTF. For the CDR3, the DNA is TGTGCCAGCAGTTACGTGATAGGGGCGCGGGATGGCTACACCTTC.

This clonotype was picked up a small number of times. The chain recombines TRBV28 with TRBJ2-5; the D gene could be TRBD1 or TRBD2 (5 bases each). Germline V gene lookup returns CDR1 MDHEN and CDR2 SYDVKM. Trimming left V 2 bases short and J 4 bases short, with 11 bases between. The CDR3 totals 14 residues. DNA of the CDR3: TGTGCCAGCAGTTTAAGGGCAGGGAGAGAGACCCAGTACTTC. Protein: CASSLRAGRETQYF.

This chain links TRBV24-1 with TRBJ1-1, with no clear D. This CDR3 is 13 amino acids long. Trimming shortened V by 10 bases and J by 3 bases, and 14 bases separated the two germline ends. In germline, CDR1 is KGHDR, CDR2 SFDVKD. The DNA of the CDR3 is TGTGCCACTAGAGATTGGAGTGACACTGAAGCTTTCTTT. It is translated as CATRDWSDTEAFF.

The sample holds many counts of this clonotype. The rearrangement uses TRBV7-2 and TRBJ2-5; no clear D gene. The CDR3 covers 15 residues. Germline CDR1 SGHTA, CDR2 FQGNSA. Trimming shortened V by 5 bases and J by 5 bases, and 18 bases separated the two germline ends. The CDR3 is CASSTYLRSWETQYF. The DNA for the CDR3 is TGTGCCAGCAGCACCTATTTAAGGTCGTGGGAGACCCAGTACTTC.

Remarks on this clonotype: One end of the junction varies from germline; a read error may be responsible. V gene TRBV7-7 combines with J gene TRBJ2-5, with D tentatively TRBD1 or TRBD2 (5 bases each). CDR1 SSHAT and CDR2 FNYEAQ come from the germline V gene (reference sequence). This CDR3 spans 13 amino acids. CDR3 DNA: TGTGCTAGCAGCTGGGGACCGGCGGAGACCCAGTACTTC. It is translated as CASSWGPAETQYF.

This rearrangement joins TRBV4-3 to TRBJ2-5, with 14 bases aligning to TRBD2. The CDR3 spans 17 residues. The V gene end was trimmed by 3 bases and the J gene end by 2 bases; junction bases not matched to a gene: 5. Germline V lookup: CDR1 LGHNA, CDR2 YSLEER. CDR3 nucleotides: TGCGCCAGCAGCCAGTCGGGACTAGCGGGGGAGCAAGAGACCCAGTACTTC. It codes for CASSQSGLAGEQETQYF.

This clonotype occurred many times. This chain links TRBV7-9 with TRBJ1-3; D is ambiguous. The V gene lost 5 bases and the J gene lost 1 base, with 12 bases spanning the gap. The CDR3 consists of 15 residues. From germline, CDR1 is SEHNR and CDR2 FQNEAQ (reference sequence). This CDR3 reads CASSAFPPSGNTIYF. CDR3 coding DNA: TGTGCCAGCAGCGCATTCCCCCCTTCTGGAAACACCATATATTTT.

The V and J genes are TRBV3-1 and TRBJ2-6; D is possibly TRBD2 (6 bases). V was trimmed by 0 bases and J by 2 bases, leaving 17 bases between them. CDR1 and CDR2 from the germline V gene are LGHDT and YNNKEL (reference sequence). The CDR3 spans 19 residues. The chain's CDR3 is CASSQDRAGGVTGANVLTF. The CDR3 nucleotides read TGTGCCAGCAGCCAAGATAGAGCAGGAGGGGTGACTGGGGCCAACGTCCTGACTTTC.

This clonotype came up many times. The chain has TRBV7-6 and TRBJ1-1; maybe TRBD1 (6 bases). Germline CDR1 SGHVS, CDR2 FNYEAQ. V was pared by 1 base and J by 5 bases, with 14 bases between. The CDR3 covers 15 residues. CDR3 nucleotide sequence: TGTGCCAGCAGCTTAGGTACAGGGAAAGGGACTGAAGCTTTCTTT. It is translated as CASSLGTGKGTEAFF.

This sequence joins TRBV20-1 and TRBJ2-1, with 7 positions matching TRBD1. This CDR3 comprises 18 residues. Germline lookup yields CDR1 DFQATT and CDR2 SNEGSKA (reference sequence). Unmatched junction bases numbered 15, after V lost 2 bases and J lost 2 bases. CDR3: CSARHKDRVDWPYNEQFF. CDR3 DNA sequence: TGCAGTGCTAGACACAAAGACAGGGTAGATTGGCCCTACAATGAGCAGTTCTTC.

J is TRBJ2-5 and V is TRBV4-3; D possibly uses TRBD1 or TRBD2 (6 bases each). V lost 0 bases to trimming and J lost 5 bases, with 19 bases between them. The CDR3 length is 17 residues. The V gene's germline CDR1 is LGHNA and CDR2 YSLEER. This CDR3 reads CASSQERGALVGETQYF. The CDR3 DNA follows: TGCGCCAGCAGCCAAGAAAGGGGGGCGCTGGTAGGCGAGACCCAGTACTTC.

Only a few counts were recorded for this clonotype. This chain joins TRBV15 and TRBJ1-1; D unclear. The ends were cut back, 0 bases at V and 0 bases at J, with 11 bases in the middle. This CDR3 is 16 amino acids long. Germline lookup yields CDR1 LNHNV and CDR2 YYDKDF (reference sequence). Written as DNA, the CDR3 is TGTGCCACCAGCAGAGAGCCGGGCATAATGAACACTGAAGCTTTCTTT. Encoded protein: CATSREPGIMNTEAFF.